Sequencing of this T cell receptor beta chain was carried out in a study of blood T cell repertoires in COVID-19. Study-level information: Acute-phase and convalescent COVID-19 samples originated in the United States, Italy and Spain.

This clone was seen a few times. As originally analysed: How many nucleated cells were present was estimated from reference gene primer amplification. The method was immunoSEQ multiplex PCR; TCRdb's version includes in-frame clones alone and lacks a portion of them. The D gene and trimming were derived from the DNA, and the V and J assignments and clone size from that table. The table shows about 290,000 clones, with approximately 89% occurring only once. Sequencing used peripheral blood. The source of this sequence is a woman between 25 and 40 years old with COVID-19, enrolled during active disease.

CDR3: CASGQTNYGYTF. In nucleotides, the CDR3 is TGTGCCAGCGGCCAGACAAACTATGGCTACACCTTC. The V call is TRBV6-6, the J call TRBJ1-2; D gene unclear. This CDR3 spans 12 amino acids. The V end lost 8 bases, the J end lost 2 bases, and 9 bases lay between the germline ends. Germline-derived CDR1 and CDR2 are MNHNY and SVGAGI (reference sequence).